The subject of this entry is one TCR beta chain. The antigen is unknown. These data originate in a study of T cell responses to AZD1222 COVID-19 vaccine. Overall study: Recipients boosted at about 4 weeks or about 12 weeks are pooled. Study conclusions and caveats: CD4 TCRs linked to vaccination spanned spike, dominating at 160-218 and 743-854. Clonal diversity was possibly underestimated, and the donors were mostly white British, with more females. Unmutated variant regions are reportedly targeted by nearly half of spike-specific TCRs.

Trimming removed 5 bases from V and 6 bases from J; junction bases left unmatched: 7. There are 14 residues in the CDR3. Per the germline V gene, CDR1 is MNHEY and CDR2 is SMNVEV (reference sequence). Profiling relied on immunoSEQ multiplex PCR, and the TCRdb table lists in-frame clones only, not all of them. This table has about 100,000 clones, 88% appearing once. The receptor was derived from an adult in good health. This chain links TRBV27 with TRBJ1-5; 7 bases align to TRBD1. Sequences were derived from peripheral blood, sampled on day 0 of AZD1222 vaccination. In DNA form, the CDR3 reads TGTGCCAGCAGTCAACAGGGGCTAAGTCAGCCCCAGCATTTT. This sequence encodes CASSQQGLSQPQHF.